A selection of T cell receptor beta chains follows, all from one sample in a study of PD-1 blockade in classical Hodgkin lymphoma. The method was immunoSEQ multiplex PCR; TCRdb's version includes in-frame clones alone and lacks a portion of them. There are more than 12,000 clones in the sample; around 90% occur only once, and roughly 20% lies in the top ten. The source material was CD8+ T cells from blood, sampled before the fourth cycle of nivolumab. Receptors were obtained from a human donor with classical Hodgkin lymphoma. Both conserved end residues are part of each CDR3. The order of the fields is D gene, clone size, V gene, J gene, CDR3 protein, CDR3 DNA. A D gene is named only where the DNA matches it firmly. Size values are once, few and many counts, or a class for expanded clones, and some rows have none.

TRBD1,.,TRBV28,TRBJ2-5,CASTWDRVGETQYF,TGTGCCAGCACTTGGGACAGGGTTGGAGAGACCCAGTACTTC
TRBD1,.,TRBV29-1,TRBJ2-7,CSVEGQEYEQYF,TGCAGCGTTGAGGGACAGGAATACGAGCAGTACTTC
.,.,TRBV7-2,TRBJ2-3,CASRQSLGWVSVSTDTQYF,TGTGCCAGCAGACAGAGCTTAGGGTGGGTTAGCGTAAGCACAGATACGCAGTATTTT
.,.,TRBV10-2,TRBJ2-7,CASRLDRNYEQYF,TGCGCCAGCAGGCTAGACAGGAACTACGAGCAGTACTTC
.,.,TRBV6-5,TRBJ2-7,CASSYSGPAGEQYF,TGTGCCAGCAGTTACTCTGGACCAGCTGGCGAGCAGTACTTC
.,.,TRBV28,TRBJ2-7,CASSYPFEGSYEQYF,TGTGCCAGCAGTTATCCATTTGAGGGATCCTACGAGCAGTACTTC
.,.,TRBV28,TRBJ2-7,CASSLTSQYYEQYF,TGTGCCAGCAGTTTAACGAGCCAATACTACGAGCAGTACTTC
.,.,TRBV27,TRBJ2-1,CASSLDDNEQFF,TGTGCCAGCAGTTTAGACGACAATGAGCAGTTCTTC
.,.,TRBV6-6,TRBJ1-3,CASSYMGGSGNTIYF,TGTGCCAGCAGTTACATGGGGGGCTCTGGAAACACCATATATTTT
TRBD2,.,TRBV29-1,TRBJ2-3,CSVLTSGPTDTQYF,TGCAGCGTTTTGACTAGCGGTCCGACAGATACGCAGTATTTT
.,.,TRBV2,TRBJ2-2,CASSDPGSTGELFF,TGTGCCAGCAGTGATCCAGGTAGCACCGGGGAGCTGTTTTTT
TRBD1,.,TRBV4-1,TRBJ1-1,CASSQTGGSAFF,TGCGCCAGCAGCCAAACAGGGGGCTCAGCTTTCTTT
.,.,TRBV7-2,TRBJ1-5,CASSLEGSGYSNQPQHF,TGTGCCAGCAGCTTAGAGGGTTCGGGTTATAGCAATCAGCCCCAGCATTTT
.,.,TRBV19,TRBJ1-1,CASSPSGAMNTEAFF,TGTGCCAGTAGTCCCTCAGGGGCCATGAACACTGAAGCTTTCTTT
.,.,TRBV10-2,TRBJ1-5,CASSDPRTEGGGNQPQHF,TGCGCCAGCAGTGATCCGAGGACAGAGGGGGGTGGCAATCAGCCCCAGCATTTT
.,.,TRBV5-4,TRBJ2-3,CASSPEIAQLADTQYF,TGTGCCAGCAGCCCGGAGATAGCGCAACTGGCAGATACGCAGTATTTT
.,.,TRBV6-6,TRBJ1-2,CASSYIRGQDYGYTF,TGTGCCAGCAGTTACATCCGGGGGCAAGACTATGGCTACACCTTC
.,.,TRBV5-1,TRBJ1-6,CASSFTPNSPLHF,TGCGCCAGCAGCTTCACCCCTAATTCACCCCTCCACTTT
TRBD2,.,TRBV27,TRBJ2-1,CASINSGGAYNEQFF,TGTGCCAGCATTAATAGCGGGGGAGCTTACAATGAGCAGTTCTTC
.,.,TRBV5-4,TRBJ2-7,CASSLASGPSSYEQYF,TGTGCCAGCAGCTTGGCTTCCGGCCCTAGCTCCTACGAGCAGTACTTC
.,.,TRBV19,TRBJ1-1,CASSIGQDVGTEAFF,TGTGCCAGTAGTATAGGGCAGGACGTTGGTACTGAAGCTTTCTTT
TRBD2,once,TRBV15,TRBJ2-1,CATRTSGSYNEQFF,TGTGCCACCCGGACTAGCGGGAGTTATAATGAGCAGTTCTTC
.,.,TRBV5-8,TRBJ2-5,CASSLDWVEETQYF,TGTGCCAGCAGCTTGGACTGGGTAGAAGAGACCCAGTACTTC
.,.,TRBV11-2,TRBJ2-1,CASKLATSSYNEQFF,TGTGCCAGCAAGTTAGCGACAAGCTCCTACAATGAGCAGTTCTTC
.,.,TRBV28,TRBJ1-2,CASSLAPNYGYTF,TGTGCCAGCAGTTTAGCCCCAAACTATGGCTACACCTTC
TRBD2,.,TRBV27,TRBJ2-1,CASSFSGSGNEQFF,TGTGCCAGCAGTTTTAGCGGGAGTGGCAATGAGCAGTTCTTC
.,.,TRBV7-2,TRBJ2-2,CASSLGKTAGELFF,TGTGCCAGCAGCTTAGGGAAGACAGCCGGGGAGCTGTTTTTT
.,.,TRBV19,TRBJ1-1,CASSIVPGIASAEAFF,TGTGCCAGTAGTATAGTCCCAGGGATCGCCTCGGCTGAAGCTTTCTTT
.,.,TRBV7-6,TRBJ1-3,CASSPLPGPGNTIYF,TGTGCCAGCAGCCCACTCCCGGGGCCCGGAAACACCATATATTTT
TRBD1,.,TRBV28,TRBJ1-4,CASSYDRGKNEKLFF,TGTGCCAGCAGTTATGACAGGGGGAAAAATGAAAAACTGTTTTTT
TRBD2,.,TRBV27,TRBJ2-7,CASSPSGRGYEQYF,TGTGCCAGCAGTCCGAGCGGGAGGGGGTACGAGCAGTACTTC
.,.,TRBV20-1,TRBJ2-5,CSARLPETQYF,TGCAGTGCTAGACTCCCGGAGACCCAGTACTTC
.,.,TRBV4-2,TRBJ2-3,CASSQEYDTQYF,TGTGCCAGCAGCCAAGAATATGATACGCAGTATTTT
.,.,TRBV29-1,TRBJ2-4,CSVEIEGPWYIQYF,TGCAGCGTTGAGATCGAGGGCCCTTGGTACATTCAGTACTTC
.,.,TRBV6-5,TRBJ1-1,CASSYEGWDTEAFF,TGTGCCAGCAGTTATGAGGGTTGGGACACTGAAGCTTTCTTT
.,.,TRBV11-2,TRBJ2-7,CASSLISHEQYF,TGTGCCAGCAGCTTAATCTCCCACGAGCAGTACTTC
.,.,TRBV19,TRBJ1-5,CASSMGSRSNQPQHF,TGTGCCAGTAGTATGGGGAGCAGATCAAACCAGCCCCAGCATTTT
TRBD2,.,TRBV27,TRBJ2-7,CASSYIVAGGPHEQYF,TGTGCCAGCAGTTATATCGTGGCGGGAGGGCCCCACGAGCAGTACTTC
.,.,TRBV19,TRBJ2-1,CASSPTGSPSYNEQFF,TGTGCCAGTAGTCCGACAGGTTCACCTTCCTACAATGAGCAGTTCTTC
TRBD2,.,TRBV7-8,TRBJ2-1,CASSLASGGYSYNEQFF,TGTGCCAGCAGCTTAGCTAGCGGGGGCTACTCCTACAATGAGCAGTTCTTC
TRBD1,.,TRBV27,TRBJ1-5,CASSLDRGSQPQHF,TGTGCCAGCAGTCTGGACAGGGGGAGTCAGCCCCAGCATTTT